What follows are 20 T cell receptor beta chains derived from one specimen sequenced in a study of tumor and adjacent non-tumor tissue in lung cancer. RNA was extracted from bulk tissue without any cell sorting. More than 3 cm separated this lung sample from the edge of the tumor. The library came from three nested PCR rounds adapted from ARM-PCR protocols. TCRdb independently ran MiXCR on the multiplex PCR reads; one entry per CDR3 protein. In the table there are under 95,000 distinct CDR3 sequences, 70% to 90% of which are singletons. The sequenced material came from distant non-tumor lung tissue. The receptors derive from a man aged 60-69 years with non-small cell lung cancer.

Points on this clonotype: At one of its ends the junction is not consistent with the germline gene, which may arise from a read error. The rearrangement uses TRBV20-1 and TRBJ1-6, with 8 bases matching TRBD1. The length of the CDR3 is 16 residues. Germline CDR1 DFQATT, CDR2 SNEGSKA (reference sequence). Written as DNA, the CDR3 is TGCAGTGCTGAGCGCCTCGGAGACAGGGGTAATACACCGCTCCACTTT. It is translated as CSAERLGDRGNTPLHF.

This chain links TRBV5-1 with TRBJ1-5, with D uncertain. Germline assignment: CDR1 SGHRS and CDR2 YFSETQ. Trimming shortened V by 4 bases and J by 5 bases, and 16 bases separated the two germline ends. The CDR3 has 15 amino acids. DNA for the CDR3: TGCGCCAGCAGCCCGGAACCGCGTCTTCATCAGCCCCAGCATTTT. It codes for CASSPEPRLHQPQHF.

Comments on this clonotype: Given the absence of the conserved phenylalanine or tryptophan at the CDR3 end, a read error is likely. It is unclear where the CDR3 begins or ends on the DNA, so no DNA is shown, and the CDR3 is as TCRdb lists it. The chain's CDR3 is CASNFTGEETQYL. This chain connects TRBV11-2 to TRBJ2-5; whether TRBD1, the table's D call, matches the DNA was not checked. The CDR3 is 13 residues long, ends included. CDR1 SGHAT and CDR2 FQNNGV come from the germline V gene.

At least ten counts were recorded for this clonotype. The V and J genes are TRBV6-5 and TRBJ2-1; maybe TRBD1 (6 bases). Per the germline V gene, CDR1 is MNHEY and CDR2 is SVGAGI. This CDR3 region has 17 residues. The V gene lost 5 bases and the J gene lost 1 base, with 18 bases spanning the gap. The CDR3 loop is CASSGGLGMVSYNEQFF. In DNA form, the CDR3 reads TGTGCCAGCAGTGGGGGCTTGGGGATGGTATCCTACAATGAGCAGTTCTTC.

The chain has TRBV20-1 and TRBJ2-7; D is undetermined. Between the trimmed V and J ends, which lost 4 bases and 10 bases, there was a span of 20 bases. The germline V gene encodes CDR1 DFQATT and CDR2 SNEGSKA (reference sequence). The CDR3 consists of 13 residues. Here the CDR3 DNA reads TGCAGTGCTATGGGGATGGCTATAGTCGAACAGTACTTC. Translation: CSAMGMAIVEQYF.

This clonotype is judged medium-sized. The V and J genes are TRBV11-2 and TRBJ2-7; no reliable D call. The germline gives CDR1 SGHAT, CDR2 FQNNGV. The CDR3 spans 11 residues. V gave up 3 bases and J gave up 6 bases, with 6 bases separating them. CDR3 sequence: CASSFMPEQYF. Here the CDR3 DNA reads TGTGCCAGCAGCTTTATGCCCGAGCAGTACTTC.

Details on this clonotype: At one boundary the junction diverges from the germline segment, which might be a read error. This chain joins TRBV4-1 and TRBJ2-1; 8 bases match TRBD1. This CDR3 spans 15 amino acids. CDR1 and CDR2 from the germline V gene are MGHRA and YSYEKL. DNA of the CDR3: TGCGCCAGCAGCCACCCCCCTCAGGGGGCGGCTGAGCAATTCTTC. It codes for CASSHPPQGAAEQFF.

To note about this clonotype: A much larger clonotype is one base distant, so this may be a read error. The J gene is TRBJ2-2, the V gene TRBV10-2; the D call may be TRBD1 or TRBD2 (5 bases each). The CDR3 has 14 residues. From germline, CDR1 is WSHSY and CDR2 SAAADI. CDR3 in DNA: TGCGCCAGCAAGCCAGGGTCGGACACCGGGGACCTGTTTTTT. Translated, it gives CASKPGSDTGDLFF.

Comments on this clonotype: The junction does not match germline at one end; this may be a read error. The gene calls are TRBV11-2 and TRBJ2-2, with D perhaps TRBD1 or TRBD2 (6 bases each). Germline assignment: CDR1 SGHAT and CDR2 FQNNGV. This CDR3 is built from 15 residues. This CDR3 reads CTSSAAQGLTGELFF. CDR3 nucleotide sequence: TGTACCAGCAGCGCGGCACAGGGACTTACCGGGGAGCTGTTTTTT.

V usage is TRBV29-1 and J usage is TRBJ2-7; 9 nucleotides match TRBD1. Trimming removed 8 bases from V and 0 bases from J; junction bases left unmatched: 8. This CDR3 spans 14 amino acids. Germline loops: CDR1 SQVTM, CDR2 ANQGSEA. CDR3 protein: CSSRQGVSSYEQYF. The CDR3 nucleotides read TGCAGCAGTAGACAGGGGGTTAGCTCCTACGAGCAGTACTTC.

The chain carries TRBV2 and TRBJ2-1; 7 positions agree with TRBD1. The CDR3 is 15 residues long. Germline V gives CDR1 SNHLY, CDR2 FYNNEI. After removal of 7 bases from V and 6 bases from J, the junction contained 12 bases not matched to a gene. DNA for the CDR3: TGTGCCAGCACAAGGGATAGGGGGCTAAGCAATGAGCAGTTCTTC. This translates into CASTRDRGLSNEQFF.

By its share, this clonotype is medium-sized. J is TRBJ1-2 and V is TRBV4-1; D is undetermined. Germline V gene sequence: CDR1 MGHRA, CDR2 YSYEKL. The CDR3 sequence is 12 residues long. Trimming removed 7 bases at V and 4 bases at J, with 10 bases between. In nucleotides, the CDR3 is TGCGCCAGCAAGGGCGGACTCTATGGCTACACCTTC. Its protein product is CASKGGLYGYTF.

The chain recombines TRBV11-3 with TRBJ2-2; 7 bases are shared with TRBD2. Looked up from germline, CDR1 is SGHNT and CDR2 is YENEEA. After removal of 5 bases from V and 13 bases from J, the junction contained 13 bases not matched to a gene. The CDR3 extends over 14 amino acids. The CDR3 sequence: CASSIARPGGGLFF. Written as DNA, the CDR3 is TGTGCCAGCAGCATAGCCAGACCGGGGGGAGGGCTGTTTTTT.

The CDR3, as DNA: TGTGCCAGCAGCCAAGGGACTAGCTCCTATAAGCAGTACTTC. Its protein is CASSQGTSSYKQYF. The genes are TRBV4-2 and TRBJ2-7; 8 bases map to TRBD2. Per the germline V gene, CDR1 is LGHNA and CDR2 is YNFKEQ. With V trimmed by 1 base and J by 8 bases, 7 bases remained unmatched. The CDR3 extends over 14 amino acids.

This clonotype counts as large. J is TRBJ1-1 and V is TRBV11-2, with 7 bases identical to TRBD1. CDR3 length equals 14 residues. Germline V gives CDR1 SGHAT, CDR2 FQNNGV. The J segment lost 5 bases and the V segment lost 3 bases, leaving 6 bases of the junction unmatched. CDR3: CASSLTGRGTEAFF. CDR3 coding DNA: TGTGCCAGCAGCTTGACAGGGAGAGGGACTGAAGCTTTCTTT.

Notes on this clonotype: At one boundary the junction diverges from the germline segment, which might be a read error. V is TRBV6-1 and J is TRBJ2-3, with 8 bases matching TRBD2. This CDR3 is 16 amino acids long. Germline CDR1 and CDR2: MNHNS and SASEGT. The DNA of the CDR3 is TGTGCCATCAGTGCCGGACTAGCCTCTAGGACAGATACGCAGTATTTT. This gives the protein CAISAGLASRTDTQYF.

Concerning this clonotype itself: The CDR3 ends on some other residue instead of the conserved phenylalanine or tryptophan, so this is likely a read error. This chain uses TRBV11-2 with TRBJ2-7, with D perhaps TRBD1 or TRBD2 (5 bases each). The length of the CDR3 is 14 residues. The germline V gene has CDR1 SGHAT and CDR2 FQNNGV. The CDR3 DNA reads TGTGCCGGCAGCTTCGGGACGGGGCCCTACGAGCAGTACATC. Encoded protein: CAGSFGTGPYEQYI.

Concerning this clonotype: A much larger clone lies a single base off, so this may be a read error. The chain employs TRBV12-3 or TRBV12-4 and TRBJ2-7; weak D call: TRBD2 (6 bases). The CDR3 consists of 15 residues. Trimming stripped 9 bases from V and 6 bases from J, with 24 bases between. CDR3 nucleotide sequence: TGTGCCAGGACTCCTCAGGCAGGAGGGGAAGGCGAGCAGTACTTC. This encodes CARTPQAGGEGEQYF.

Of note for this clonotype: The missing conserved phenylalanine or tryptophan at the end of this CDR3 makes a read error likely. This chain links TRBV11-2 with TRBJ2-7, with 12 bases matching TRBD2. Germline assignment: CDR1 SGHAT and CDR2 FQNNGV. V trimming: 5 bases; J trimming: 10 bases; junction bases outside the gene matches: 12. The CDR3 loop spans 15 amino acids. This CDR3 is CASSTSSGGALDQYL. DNA of the CDR3: TGTGCCAGCAGCACTTCTAGCGGGGGGGCTCTGGATCAGTACCTC.

This chain connects TRBV11-2 to TRBJ2-3, with TRBD2 matching 11 bases. CDR1 is SGHAT and CDR2 is FQNNGV in the germline V gene. The CDR3 runs to 14 residues. J was trimmed by 15 bases and V by 7 bases; bases with no gene match: 15. The CDR3 nucleotides are TGTGCCAGCAACTTTCTAGCGGGGGGCGCTCAGCATTATTTT. Translation: CASNFLAGGAQHYF.